This T cell receptor (beta chain) was obtained from a study of OX40 agonist ivuxolimab in advanced cancers. Study at large: Patients were infused with ivuxolimab every 2 weeks at 0.01 to 10 mg/kg. Broader study findings: Doses of 0.1 to 3.0 mg/kg were accompanied by clonal expansion of CD4+ and CD8+ blood T cells by week 6.

Points on this clone: Antigen: not known.

The protocol was immunoSEQ multiplex PCR, while the TCRdb copy is restricted to in-frame clones and leaves out a portion. This table has approximately 94,000 clones, roughly 90% appearing once. Trimming stripped 2 bases from V and 2 bases from J, with 14 bases between. Germline values: CDR1 SGDLS, CDR2 YYNGEE. CDR3 length: 15 residues. Sample: CD4+ or CD8+ T cells sorted from blood, taken in a trial of the OX40 agonist ivuxolimab. V usage is TRBV9 and J usage is TRBJ2-7; perhaps TRBD2 as D (6 bases). The receptor was isolated from an adult with an advanced solid tumor such as melanoma, head and neck, liver or kidney cancer. The CDR3 sequence: CASSVGSGLTYEQYF. CDR3 DNA: TGTGCCAGCAGCGTGGGCTCGGGACTCACCTACGAGCAGTACTTC.